This T cell receptor (beta chain) came from a study of shared clonotypes between healthy human individuals (dated by TCRdb to 2020 to 2021). Background for the entire study: A couple of women and a few men aged 18 to 49 years were included in the cohort. Each donor's leukapheresis produced roughly between roughly 0.9 and 8.9 billion PBMCs. Blood TCR repertoires of 5 or 6 healthy adults were deeply sequenced to estimate repertoire size and the extent of clonotype sharing between individuals. Libraries were prepared and TCR repertoires were sequenced by different laboratories using diverse techniques, in order to increase sequencing depth and limit assay-specific biases. On the study overall, not on this receptor specifically: The small number of donors limited the genetic and exposure-history diversity represented. Pairwise subsampling led to the expectation that sequencing depth would affect the degree of clonotype sharing among donors. Only blood was sampled, and tissue TCR repertoires likely differ from those in blood.

TCR CDR3 regions were amplified from genomic DNA by multiplex PCR using the deep immunoSEQ assay. Extracted genomic DNA from each cell subset was spread evenly across all wells of several immunoSEQ 96-well plates, with each plate serving as a replicate. Each replicate PCR for unsorted PBMC received roughly 300 ng genomic DNA, equal to about 30,000 T cell genomes. Genomic DNA from unsorted PBMC was sequenced over ten immunoSEQ deep assay plates. The purified libraries were quantified using a Qubit 3.0 fluorometer, sized with a Bioanalyzer 2100, and then quantified again using the KAPA Library Quantification kit. Every immunoSEQ 96-well plate was sequenced on a dedicated single-read 150-cycle Illumina NextSeq 550 flow cell. Per the source publication's procedure: Because the immunoSEQ output included only junctional sequences and no quality scores, the filtering could not be the same as the filtering used for full-length reads. Sequences were annotated with PyIR, a Python wrapper for IgBLAST v1.9, using IMGT germline references to assign V/J genes and CDR3. Reads were filtered out if the reads had weak V/J assignments (E-value above 1e-6), no CDR3, stop codons, out-of-frame junctions, or ambiguous translated residues. V3J clonotypes were defined as sequences sharing the same inferred V gene, J gene, and CDR3 amino acid sequence. To compute the percentage overlap between repertoires, the number of shared unique clonotypes was divided by the size of the smaller repertoire. Three approaches were used to assess repertoire richness: RTK rarefaction, the Chao1 estimator, and Recon v2.1 estimates of unobserved clonotypes. TCRdb holds this immuneACCESS table with in-frame rearrangements only. Some clones are missing; in checked studies, unresolved V genes explain under half, and the rest has no known cause. Clone size and the V and J calls come from that table; the DNA yielded D and trimming. The sample yields fewer than 650,000 clones; over 65% were counted once. The ten largest clones capture approximately 12% of the sample.

Per the germline V gene, SGHRS is the CDR1 and YFSETQ is the CDR2. The CDR3 spans 14 residues, from the cysteine through the phenylalanine. Only the CDR3 region is kept as DNA, spanning 42 bases read in frame from base 1. Between the V and J ends, shortened by 2 bases and 5 bases respectively, the junction contains 13 bases. The donors were healthy, HIV-negative adults with no recently reported acute infections or vaccinations. Every donor was a Caucasian adult living in Nashville, Tennessee, USA. For unsorted samples, some 90 million PBMCs were counted, and genomic DNA was extracted using the QIAamp DNA Blood Mini kit. Blood was collected by leukapheresis, and PBMCs were isolated by Ficoll-Histopaque density gradient centrifugation and then cryopreserved in liquid nitrogen vapor phase. With respect to this clone: Its antigen is unknown. No qualities accompany the bases; no much larger clone lies one base away.

Recombination joined TRBV5-1 with TRBJ1-1; the D gene cannot be resolved reliably. The clonotype was recovered from a middle-aged woman in good health. Some clones in this sample may be carry-over from other donors' samples. Sequenced input: PBMCs. The CDR3 protein sequence reads: CASSFSPRDTEAFF. Read as DNA, the sequence is TGCGCCAGCAGCTTCAGCCCCCGGGATACTGAAGCTTTCTTT. With the rest looked up from the reference TRBV5-1 and TRBJ1-1 genes rather than sequenced, the full variable domain is KAGVTQTPRYLIKTRGQQVTLSCSPISGHRSVSWYQQTPGQGLQFLFEYFSETQRNKGNFPGRFSGRQFSNSRSEMNVSTLELGDSALYLCASSFSPRDTEAFFGQGTRLTVV.